This T cell receptor (beta chain) was profiled in a study of neurological immune-mediated disorders. Comment on this clonotype: What it binds is unknown.

Germline CDR1 and CDR2: MDHEN and SYDVKM. V lost 6 bases to trimming and J lost 2 bases, with 14 bases between them. The CDR3 is 14 amino acids. The time point here: longitudinal time-point 1 (baseline). The unsorted libraries had their origin in 2 million PBMCs stored at -80 C. Findings and limits, study-wide: Multiple sclerosis patients had less TCR clonal expansion than even healthy controls, unlike HTLV-1-associated myelopathy.

The cDNA came from 5'RACE with 10-nucleotide random UMIs. MiXCR, run by TCRdb on the 5' RACE reads, gives a single entry per CDR3 protein. The sample gives some 68,000 distinct CDR3 sequences, roughly an eighth of which show up once; 3.5% to 5.5% is in the top ten. The sequenced material came from PBMCs. The sequence came from a female donor with HTLV-1-associated myelopathy (HAM/TSP). J is TRBJ2-7 and V is TRBV28, with D unresolved. This CDR3 is CASRVRARTYEQYF. CDR3 DNA: TGTGCCAGCAGAGTTAGGGCCCGAACCTACGAGCAGTACTTC.